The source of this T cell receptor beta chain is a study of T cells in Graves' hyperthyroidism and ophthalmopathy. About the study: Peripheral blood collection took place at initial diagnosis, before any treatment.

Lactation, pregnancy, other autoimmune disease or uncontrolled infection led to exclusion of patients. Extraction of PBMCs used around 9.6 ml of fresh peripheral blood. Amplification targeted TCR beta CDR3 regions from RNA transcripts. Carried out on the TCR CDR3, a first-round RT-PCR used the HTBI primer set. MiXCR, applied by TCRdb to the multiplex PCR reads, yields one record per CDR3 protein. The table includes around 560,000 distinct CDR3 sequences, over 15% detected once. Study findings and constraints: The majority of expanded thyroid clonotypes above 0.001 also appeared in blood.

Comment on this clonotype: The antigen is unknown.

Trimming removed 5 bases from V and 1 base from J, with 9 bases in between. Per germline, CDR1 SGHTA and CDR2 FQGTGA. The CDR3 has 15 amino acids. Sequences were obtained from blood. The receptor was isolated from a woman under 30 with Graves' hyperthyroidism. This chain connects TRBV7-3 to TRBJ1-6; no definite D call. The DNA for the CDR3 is TGTGCCAGCAGCCGCGAGGCTTCCTATAATTCACCCCTCCACTTT. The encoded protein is CASSREASYNSPLHF.